The 17 T cell receptor beta chains below come from one sample, sequenced in a study of beta chain features in type 1 diabetes. Reverse transcription of all isolated RNA meant that expressed TCRB transcripts were sequenced. The data were produced by immunoSEQ multiplex PCR, yet TCRdb's version contains in-frame clones alone and is incomplete. The table lists over 700,000 clones, 15% to 20% of them singletons. Sequencing was performed on naive CD4+ T cells from blood. Source of these receptors: a woman younger than 35 in good health.

The table lists this clone with a few counts. The sample has other DNA sequences that encode this CDR3 too. V gene TRBV28 combines with J gene TRBJ1-2, with TRBD1 matching over 8 bases. The junction had 6 bases not matched to a gene; V was cut back by 3 bases and J by 3 bases. The CDR3 totals 15 residues. From germline, CDR1 is MDHEN and CDR2 SYDVKM. DNA for the CDR3: TGTGCCAGCAGTTTCTTCAGGGGGCTGGACTATGGCTACACCTTC. Translated: CASSFFRGLDYGYTF.

This clone was seen only a few times. The rearrangement links TRBV4-3 to TRBJ2-1, with 15 bases that match TRBD2. CDR3 size: 15 residues. J gave up 9 bases and V 3 bases, and 3 bases lay outside the gene matches. The V gene's germline CDR1 is LGHNA and CDR2 YSLEER. CDR3 sequence: CASSQMGLAGGEQFF. In DNA, the CDR3 is TGCGCCAGCAGCCAGATGGGACTAGCGGGAGGTGAGCAGTTCTTC.

V usage is TRBV19 and J usage is TRBJ1-5; D is ambiguous. CDR1 and CDR2 from the germline V gene are LNHDA and SQIVND (reference sequence). CDR3 length: 14 amino acids. V was clipped by 5 bases and J by 6 bases, with 14 bases between them. CDR3 sequence: CASSPMEVSQPQHF. The CDR3 DNA reads TGTGCCAGTAGTCCTATGGAAGTGAGTCAGCCCCAGCATTTT.

V and J are TRBV4-3 and TRBJ2-1, with a tentative D call TRBD2 (5 bases). Germline CDR1 reads LGHNA; CDR2 reads YSLEER. The ends were cut back, 1 base at V and 7 bases at J, with 11 bases in the middle. The CDR3 totals 14 residues. CDR3 protein: CASSQVGEGNEQFF. The CDR3, as DNA: TGCGCCAGCAGCCAAGTGGGAGAAGGGAATGAGCAGTTCTTC.

This clone has only a few counts. The rearrangement uses TRBV5-1 and TRBJ2-7; TRBD1 matches 8 bases. This CDR3 comprises 13 residues. Trimming cost V 5 bases and J 3 bases; bases outside gene matches: 4. CDR1 is SGHRS and CDR2 is YFSETQ in the germline V gene. CDR3 sequence reads: CASSKGQDYEQYF. CDR3 DNA sequence: TGCGCCAGCAGTAAGGGACAGGACTACGAGCAGTACTTC. Full variable domain (outside the CDR3, taken from reference TRBV5-1 and TRBJ2-7): KAGVTQTPRYLIKTRGQQVTLSCSPISGHRSVSWYQQTPGQGLQFLFEYFSETQRNKGNFPGRFSGRQFSNSRSEMNVSTLELGDSALYLCASSKGQDYEQYFGPGTRLTVT.

This clone was counted between two and nine times. The chain combines TRBV10-1 with TRBJ2-2, with TRBD2 as a possible D gene (6 bases). V was pared by 2 bases and J by 0 bases, with 10 bases between. From germline, CDR1 is WNHNN and CDR2 SYGVQD (reference sequence). The CDR3 spans 16 residues. CDR3 amino acids: CASSEREPANTGELFF. In nucleotides, the CDR3 is TGCGCCAGCAGTGAGCGGGAGCCGGCGAACACCGGGGAGCTGTTTTTT.

This clone has only a few counts. J is TRBJ2-1 and V is TRBV7-9, with D perhaps TRBD1 (5 bases). The CDR3 has 12 amino acids. CDR1 is SEHNR, CDR2 FQNEAQ, per germline (reference sequence). V lost 1 base to trimming and J lost 7 bases, with 5 bases between them. CDR3 loop: CASSLEGNEQFF. The CDR3 DNA sequence: TGTGCCAGCAGCTTAGAGGGGAATGAGCAGTTCTTC. Looking up the rest from reference TRBV7-9 and TRBJ2-1 gives the full variable domain: DTGVSQNPRHKITKRGQNVTFRCDPISEHNRLYWYRQTLGQGPEFLTYFQNEAQLEKSRLLSDRFSAERPKGSFSTLEIQRTEQGDSAMYLCASSLEGNEQFFGPGTRLTVL.

This clone was detected a few times. This rearrangement joins TRBV7-2 to TRBJ2-1; perhaps TRBD2 as D (5 bases). The CDR3 consists of 14 residues. Trimming left V 2 bases short and J 3 bases short, with 8 bases between. Germline V gene data show CDR1 as SGHTA and CDR2 as FQGNSA. The CDR3 spells CASSLSRDYNEQFF. CDR3 bases: TGTGCCAGCAGCTTATCACGGGACTACAATGAGCAGTTCTTC.

The J gene is TRBJ2-7, the V gene TRBV27; D is possibly TRBD1 (6 bases). Germline V gene data show CDR1 as MNHEY and CDR2 as SMNVEV (reference sequence). This CDR3 comprises 15 residues. V lost 2 bases to trimming and J lost 2 bases, with 13 bases between them. CDR3 nucleotides: TGTGCCAGCAGTTTACTTGGGAACAGGGCCTACGAGCAGTACTTC. Protein: CASSLLGNRAYEQYF.

Only a few counts were recorded for this clone. The CDR3 DNA reads as TGTGCCAGCAGCCCCTCGATTTCCGGGCTACAAGGGGCTCGCGAGCAGTACTTC. Protein product: CASSPSISGLQGAREQYF. The chain joins TRBV25-1 to TRBJ2-7; D might be TRBD1 (5 bases). The CDR3 runs to 18 residues. CDR1 is MGHDK and CDR2 is SYGVNS in the germline V gene. V was cut by 6 bases and J by 6 bases, with 30 bases left in between.

The chain uses TRBV7-9 and TRBJ2-7; D uncertain. Between the trimmed V and J ends, which lost 4 bases and 2 bases, there was a span of 12 bases. Germline V CDR1 and CDR2: SEHNR, FQNEAQ (reference sequence). The CDR3 loop spans 14 amino acids. The CDR3 sequence: CASSSPPGTYEQYF. In nucleotides, the CDR3 is TGTGCCAGCAGCTCACCCCCAGGAACCTACGAGCAGTACTTC.

This clone was counted a few times. The genes are TRBV28 and TRBJ2-3; D ambiguous. The V end lost 7 bases, the J end lost 2 bases, and 10 bases lay between the germline ends. Per the germline V gene, CDR1 is MDHEN and CDR2 is SYDVKM. The CDR3 runs to 13 residues. CDR3 coding DNA: TGTGCCAGCAACGTTCGAGACACAGATACGCAGTATTTT. Its translation: CASNVRDTDTQYF.

This chain uses TRBV6-4 with TRBJ2-3; D is uncertain. The CDR3 totals 11 residues. Trimming shortened V by 3 bases and J by 12 bases, and 10 bases separated the two germline ends. The germline V gene encodes CDR1 MRHNA and CDR2 SNTAGT. CDR3 sequence reads: CASSDPTNQYF. DNA for the CDR3: TGTGCCAGCAGTGATCCGACCAATCAGTATTTT.

This clone turned up a few times. The CDR3 coding sequence is TGTGCCAGCAGCCCCAGCGGGAGGCGCACAGATACGCAGTATTTT. Protein product: CASSPSGRRTDTQYF. The chain carries TRBV11-2 and TRBJ2-3; 9 bases line up with TRBD2. J lost 1 base, V lost 5 bases, and 4 bases had no gene match. Per germline, CDR1 SGHAT and CDR2 FQNNGV. The CDR3 is 15 residues long.

This chain connects TRBV11-2 to TRBJ1-1; D ambiguous. Germline CDR1 and CDR2: SGHAT and FQNNGV. The CDR3 totals 14 residues. V was pared by 1 base and J by 6 bases, with 12 bases between. CDR3 region: CASSLGERAAEAFF. The CDR3 DNA reads as TGTGCCAGCAGCTTAGGAGAGAGGGCAGCTGAAGCTTTCTTT.

This rearrangement joins TRBV28 to TRBJ1-2, with D tentatively TRBD1 (5 bases). The CDR3 sequence is 13 residues long. Germline lookup yields CDR1 MDHEN and CDR2 SYDVKM. Trimming removed 6 bases from V and 4 bases from J, with 12 bases in between. CDR3 in DNA: TGTGCCAGCAGCGACGACAGCCGCTATGGCTACACCTTC. Its protein is CASSDDSRYGYTF.

The chain employs TRBV29-1 and TRBJ2-3; 9 bases fit TRBD2. The germline V gene has CDR1 SQVTM and CDR2 ANQGSEA. V gave up 4 bases and J gave up 4 bases; unmatched junction bases: 6. This CDR3 has 14 amino acids. CDR3 DNA: TGCAGCGTTGTTGCGGGAGGGCCCGCAGATACGCAGTATTTT. Encoded protein: CSVVAGGPADTQYF.